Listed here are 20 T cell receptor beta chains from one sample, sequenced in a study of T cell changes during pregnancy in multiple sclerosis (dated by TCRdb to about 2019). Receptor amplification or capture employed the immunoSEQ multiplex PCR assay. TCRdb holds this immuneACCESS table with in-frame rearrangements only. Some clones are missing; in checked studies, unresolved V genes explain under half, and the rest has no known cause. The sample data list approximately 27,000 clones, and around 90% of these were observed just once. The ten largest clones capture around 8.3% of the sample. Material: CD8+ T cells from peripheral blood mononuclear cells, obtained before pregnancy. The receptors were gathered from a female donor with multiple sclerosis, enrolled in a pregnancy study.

The CDR3 loop reads CASSLSGTGGSLTEAFF. CDR3 DNA sequence: TGTGCCAGCAGCTTATCCGGGACAGGGGGATCTCTTACTGAAGCTTTCTTT. This sequence joins TRBV13 and TRBJ1-1, with 11 bases that match TRBD1. V dropped 2 bases and J dropped 5; count of bases not matched to a gene: 10. In germline, CDR1 is PRHDT, CDR2 FYEKMQ (reference sequence). The CDR3 is 17 amino acids.

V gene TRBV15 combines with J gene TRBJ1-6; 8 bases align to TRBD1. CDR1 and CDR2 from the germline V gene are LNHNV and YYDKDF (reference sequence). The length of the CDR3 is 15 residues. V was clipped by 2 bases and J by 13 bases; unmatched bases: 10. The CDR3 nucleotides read TGTGCCACCAGCAGAAACGACAGGGGCCGATTTCCCCTCCACTTT. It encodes CATSRNDRGRFPLHF.

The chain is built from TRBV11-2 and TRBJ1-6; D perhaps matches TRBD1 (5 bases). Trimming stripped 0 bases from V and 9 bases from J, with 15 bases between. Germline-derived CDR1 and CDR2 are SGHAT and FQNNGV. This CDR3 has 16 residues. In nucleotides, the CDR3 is TGTGCCAGCAGCTTAGAGGTAGTCAGGGTTGGTTCACCCCTCCACTTT. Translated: CASSLEVVRVGSPLHF.

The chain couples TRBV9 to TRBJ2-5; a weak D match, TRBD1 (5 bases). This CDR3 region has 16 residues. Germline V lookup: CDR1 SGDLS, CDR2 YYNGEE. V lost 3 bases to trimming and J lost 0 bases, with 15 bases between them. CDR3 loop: CASSAGHLDNQETQYF. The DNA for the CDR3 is TGTGCCAGCAGCGCCGGCCACTTGGACAACCAAGAGACCCAGTACTTC.

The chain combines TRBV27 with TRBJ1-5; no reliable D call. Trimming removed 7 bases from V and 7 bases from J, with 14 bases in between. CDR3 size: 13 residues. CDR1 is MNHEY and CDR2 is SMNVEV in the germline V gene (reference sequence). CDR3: CASTPYRGQPQHF. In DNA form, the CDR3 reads TGTGCCAGCACTCCCTACCGCGGGCAGCCCCAGCATTTT.

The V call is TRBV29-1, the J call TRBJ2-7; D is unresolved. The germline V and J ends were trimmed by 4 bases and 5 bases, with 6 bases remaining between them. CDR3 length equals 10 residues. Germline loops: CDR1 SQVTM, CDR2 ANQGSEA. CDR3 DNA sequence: TGCAGCGTTGTCGAGCACGAGCAGTACTTC. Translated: CSVVEHEQYF.

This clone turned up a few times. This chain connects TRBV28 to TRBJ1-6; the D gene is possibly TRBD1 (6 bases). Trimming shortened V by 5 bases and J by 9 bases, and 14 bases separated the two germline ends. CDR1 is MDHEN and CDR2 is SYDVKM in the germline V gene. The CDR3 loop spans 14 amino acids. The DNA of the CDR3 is TGTGCCAGCAGTCCCGGGGAGGGGGTTTCACCCCTCCACTTT. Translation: CASSPGEGVSPLHF.

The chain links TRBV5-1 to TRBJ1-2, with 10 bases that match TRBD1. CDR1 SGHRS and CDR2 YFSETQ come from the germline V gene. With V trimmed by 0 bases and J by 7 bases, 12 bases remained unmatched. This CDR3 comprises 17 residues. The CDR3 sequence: CASSLGLGDRGRIGYTF. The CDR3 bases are TGCGCCAGCAGCTTGGGCTTAGGGGACAGGGGCAGAATTGGCTACACCTTC.

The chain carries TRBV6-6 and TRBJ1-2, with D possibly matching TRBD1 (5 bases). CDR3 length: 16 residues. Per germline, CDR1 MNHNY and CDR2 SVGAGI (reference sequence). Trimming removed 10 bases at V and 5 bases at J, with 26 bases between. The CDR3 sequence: CATNPTRGKEIYGYTF. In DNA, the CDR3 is TGTGCCACCAACCCCACCCGGGGGAAGGAGATTTATGGCTACACCTTC.

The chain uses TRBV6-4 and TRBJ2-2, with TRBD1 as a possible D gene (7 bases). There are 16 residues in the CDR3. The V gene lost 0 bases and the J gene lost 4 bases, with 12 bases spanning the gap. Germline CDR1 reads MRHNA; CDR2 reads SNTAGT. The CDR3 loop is CASSDSSGGSTGELFF. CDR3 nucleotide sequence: TGTGCCAGCAGTGACTCCTCAGGGGGGAGCACCGGGGAGCTGTTTTTT.

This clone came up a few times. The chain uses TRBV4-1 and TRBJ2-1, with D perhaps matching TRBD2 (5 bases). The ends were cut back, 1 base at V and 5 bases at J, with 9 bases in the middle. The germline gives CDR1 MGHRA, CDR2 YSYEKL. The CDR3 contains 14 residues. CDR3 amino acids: CASSQVRGNNEQFF. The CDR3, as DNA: TGCGCCAGCAGCCAAGTGCGAGGGAACAATGAGCAGTTCTTC.

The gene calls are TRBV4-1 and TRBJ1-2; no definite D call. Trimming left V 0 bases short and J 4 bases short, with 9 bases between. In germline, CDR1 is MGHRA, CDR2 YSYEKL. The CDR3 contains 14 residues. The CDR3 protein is CASSQELDLYGYTF. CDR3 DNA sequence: TGCGCCAGCAGCCAAGAGCTAGACCTCTATGGCTACACCTTC.

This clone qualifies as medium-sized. The CDR3, as DNA: TGTGCCAGCAGTGATTTAGGGGTGGAACTCTACGAGCAGTACTTC. Translating gives CASSDLGVELYEQYF. This chain joins TRBV6-1 and TRBJ2-7; a weak D match, TRBD1 (5 bases). The CDR3 length is 15 residues. Germline-derived CDR1 and CDR2 are MNHNS and SASEGT. V lost 3 bases, J lost 3 bases, and 15 bases lay in between.

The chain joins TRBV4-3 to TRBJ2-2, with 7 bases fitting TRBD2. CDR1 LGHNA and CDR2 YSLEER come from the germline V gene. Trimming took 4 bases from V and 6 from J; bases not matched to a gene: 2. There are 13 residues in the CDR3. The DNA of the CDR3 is TGCGCCAGCAGCCGGGAGGGCCCCGGGGAGCTGTTTTTT. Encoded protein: CASSREGPGELFF.

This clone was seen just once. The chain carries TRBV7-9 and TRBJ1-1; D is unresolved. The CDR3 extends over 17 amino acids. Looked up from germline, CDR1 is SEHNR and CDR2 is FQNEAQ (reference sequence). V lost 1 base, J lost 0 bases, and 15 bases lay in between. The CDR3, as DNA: TGTGCCAGCAGCTTAGGGATTCAGGAGGCCTTGAACACTGAAGCTTTCTTT. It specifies CASSLGIQEALNTEAFF.

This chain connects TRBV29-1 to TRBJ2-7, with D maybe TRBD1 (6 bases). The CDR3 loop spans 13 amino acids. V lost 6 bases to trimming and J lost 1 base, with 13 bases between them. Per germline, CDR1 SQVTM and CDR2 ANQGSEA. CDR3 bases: TGCAGCGTCCCGACAGGCACATCCTACGAGCAGTACTTC. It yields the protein CSVPTGTSYEQYF.

The CDR3 sequence: CASSPAGSPDTQYF. The CDR3 DNA is TGTGCCAGCTCACCAGCCGGGAGCCCAGATACGCAGTATTTT. The chain joins TRBV18 to TRBJ2-3; TRBD2 is a possible D gene (6 bases). With 2 bases removed from V and 4 bases from J, the gap between germline ends came to 10 bases. This CDR3 contains 14 residues. The V gene's germline CDR1 is KGHSH and CDR2 LQKENI.

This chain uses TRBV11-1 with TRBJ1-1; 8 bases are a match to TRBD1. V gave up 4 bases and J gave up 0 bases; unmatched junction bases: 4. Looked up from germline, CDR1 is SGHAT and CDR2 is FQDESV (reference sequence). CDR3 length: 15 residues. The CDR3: CASSSGQGMNTEAFF. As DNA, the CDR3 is TGTGCCAGCAGCTCAGGACAGGGAATGAACACTGAAGCTTTCTTT.

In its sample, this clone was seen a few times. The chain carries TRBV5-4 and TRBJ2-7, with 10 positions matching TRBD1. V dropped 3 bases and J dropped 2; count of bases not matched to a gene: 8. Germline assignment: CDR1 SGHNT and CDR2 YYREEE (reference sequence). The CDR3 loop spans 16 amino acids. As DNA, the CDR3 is TGTGCCAGCAGCTGGGGGGGACAGGGGCCAACCTACGAGCAGTACTTC. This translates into CASSWGGQGPTYEQYF.

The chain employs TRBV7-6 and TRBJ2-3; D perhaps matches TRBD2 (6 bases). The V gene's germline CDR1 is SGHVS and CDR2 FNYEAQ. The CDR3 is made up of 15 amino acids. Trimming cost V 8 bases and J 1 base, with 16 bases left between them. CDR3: CASRELAIGTDTQYF. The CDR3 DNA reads TGTGCCAGCCGGGAGCTAGCAATCGGCACAGATACGCAGTATTTT.